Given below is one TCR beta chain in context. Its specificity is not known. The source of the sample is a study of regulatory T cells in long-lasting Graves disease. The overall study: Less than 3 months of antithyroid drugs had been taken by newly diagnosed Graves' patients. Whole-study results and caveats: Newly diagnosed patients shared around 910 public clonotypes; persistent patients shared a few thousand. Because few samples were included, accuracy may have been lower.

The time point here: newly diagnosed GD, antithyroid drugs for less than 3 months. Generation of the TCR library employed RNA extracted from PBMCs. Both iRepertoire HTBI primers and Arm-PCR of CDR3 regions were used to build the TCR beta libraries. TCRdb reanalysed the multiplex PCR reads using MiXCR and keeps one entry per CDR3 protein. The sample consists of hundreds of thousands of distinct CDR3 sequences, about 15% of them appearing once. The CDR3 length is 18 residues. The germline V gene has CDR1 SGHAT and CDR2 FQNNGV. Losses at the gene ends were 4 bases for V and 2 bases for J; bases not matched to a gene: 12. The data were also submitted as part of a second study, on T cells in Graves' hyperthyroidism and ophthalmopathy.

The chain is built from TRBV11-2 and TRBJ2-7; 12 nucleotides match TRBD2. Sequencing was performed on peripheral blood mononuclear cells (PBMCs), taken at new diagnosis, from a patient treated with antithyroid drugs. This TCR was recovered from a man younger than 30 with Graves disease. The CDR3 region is CASSSELAGGPGAYEQYF. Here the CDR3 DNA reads TGTGCCAGCAGCTCGGAACTAGCGGGAGGCCCCGGGGCCTACGAGCAGTACTTC.